This is a list of T cell receptor beta chains from one sample in a study of blood T cell repertoires in COVID-19. The table came from immunoSEQ multiplex PCR; TCRdb's copy has only in-frame clones and leaves some out. Among some 140,000 clones listed, over 65% were seen once. The sequencing sample was made of peripheral blood. The receptors shown here come from an elderly man with acute or convalescent COVID-19. CDR3s include the opening cysteine and the closing phenylalanine or tryptophan. Each record gives: CDR3 length, D gene, V gene, clone size, J gene, CDR3 protein, CDR3 DNA. The D gene is left open where the match is weak. Clone size is shown for a subset of rows, as once, few, many or a class of expanded clone.

17	.	TRBV5-8	.	TRBJ1-5	CASSLAPAGYSNQPQHF	TGTGCCAGCAGCTTGGCCCCGGCAGGGTATAGCAATCAGCCCCAGCATTTT
15	.	TRBV19	.	TRBJ1-5	CASRPRDLEGQPQHF	TGTGCCAGTAGACCCAGGGACTTGGAGGGTCAGCCCCAGCATTTT
15	.	TRBV12-5	.	TRBJ1-1	CASGPLGTGNTEAFF	TGTGCTAGTGGTCCTCTAGGAACAGGGAACACTGAAGCTTTCTTT
15	.	TRBV3-1/TRBV3-2	.	TRBJ1-5	CASSQAGVSNQPQHF	TGTGCCAGCAGCCAAGCCGGGGTCAGCAATCAGCCCCAGCATTTT
13	.	TRBV2	once	TRBJ1-1	CASSGQLNTEAFF	TGTGCCAGCAGCGGACAGCTTAACACTGAAGCTTTCTTT
14	TRBD1	TRBV5-5	.	TRBJ1-4	CASSQGTGYEKLFF	TGTGCCAGCAGCCAAGGGACAGGGTATGAAAAACTGTTTTTT
14	.	TRBV6-5	.	TRBJ1-1	CASSYAGDTTEAFF	TGTGCCAGCAGTTATGCAGGGGATACCACTGAAGCTTTCTTT
16	TRBD2	TRBV9	.	TRBJ2-2	CASSVTSGGAPGELFF	TGTGCCAGCAGCGTTACTAGCGGGGGGGCCCCCGGGGAGCTGTTTTTT
15	TRBD1	TRBV4-2	.	TRBJ1-3	CASSDPGQGGNTIYF	TGTGCCAGCAGCGATCCGGGACAGGGAGGAAACACCATATATTTT
19	.	TRBV7-9	.	TRBJ2-6	CARSAKPGANEAGANVLTF	TGTGCCCGGTCCGCCAAGCCAGGGGCAAATGAGGCTGGGGCCAACGTCCTGACTTTC
15	.	TRBV19	.	TRBJ1-2	CASSTGAARDYGYTF	TGTGCCAGTAGTACAGGGGCCGCCCGGGACTATGGCTACACCTTC
13	.	TRBV5-4	once	TRBJ2-1	CASSQEPGRPSFF	TGTGCCAGCAGCCAAGAACCAGGGCGCCCGTCCTTCTTC
15	.	TRBV5-4	.	TRBJ1-5	CASSLDRNSNQPQHF	TGTGCCAGCAGCTTGGACAGGAATAGCAATCAGCCCCAGCATTTT
13	.	TRBV7-6	.	TRBJ1-2	CASSPSYPGGYTF	TGTGCCAGCAGCCCCTCCTATCCCGGGGGCTACACCTTC
12	.	TRBV7-2	.	TRBJ2-3	CASSPNTDTQYF	TGTGCCAGCAGCCCAAACACAGATACGCAGTATTTT
15	.	TRBV6-1	few	TRBJ2-2	CASSEYALNTGELFF	TGTGCCAGCAGTGAATATGCGCTGAACACCGGGGAGCTGTTTTTT
16	.	TRBV5-8	.	TRBJ1-1	CASSSRGLGLNTEAFF	TGTGCCAGCAGCTCGCGGGGGCTTGGCTTGAACACTGAAGCTTTCTTT
15	TRBD2	TRBV5-1	.	TRBJ2-1	CASSGEAGGPKEQFF	TGCGCCAGCAGCGGAGAAGCGGGGGGGCCGAAGGAGCAGTTCTTC
14	.	TRBV3-1/TRBV3-2	.	TRBJ1-2	CASSRADRGYGYTF	TGTGCCAGCAGCCGAGCGGACCGTGGCTATGGCTACACCTTC
14	.	TRBV7-7	once	TRBJ2-3	CASSLGLPGDTQYF	TGTGCCAGCAGCCTCGGACTCCCGGGGGATACGCAGTATTTT
15	.	TRBV4-3	few	TRBJ1-4	CASSQEGGGGKKLFF	TGCGCCAGCAGCCAAGAAGGAGGCGGGGGCAAAAAACTGTTTTTT
15	TRBD2	TRBV14	.	TRBJ2-1	CASSQLAGAYNEQFF	TGTGCCAGCAGCCAACTAGCGGGGGCCTACAATGAGCAGTTCTTC
13	.	TRBV11-3	.	TRBJ2-3	CASRSPGGDTQYF	TGTGCCAGCAGGAGCCCCGGCGGAGATACGCAGTATTTT
14	.	TRBV5-6	.	TRBJ1-1	CASSSGQTNTEAFF	TGTGCCAGCAGCTCAGGACAGACGAACACTGAAGCTTTCTTT